This TCR beta chain was documented in a study of shared clonotypes between healthy human individuals. This clone was observed once. The CDR3 is 14 residues long. Germline V lookup: CDR1 SGHRS, CDR2 YFSETQ. V gave up 5 bases and J gave up 3 bases, with 14 bases separating them. Using immunoSEQ multiplex PCR, the repertoire was profiled, and TCRdb retains in-frame clones only, with some absent. The sample lists some 1 million clones, more than 65% occurring once. The genes are TRBV5-1 and TRBJ1-2; weak D call: TRBD1 (5 bases). The receptor's source is a man in his late teens or twenties in good health. The sequenced material came from memory CD4+ T cells sorted from blood. Described subset: CD45RA-negative fraction. CDR3 sequence: CASRRRVEYYGYTF. CDR3 bases: TGCGCCAGCAGGCGCAGGGTCGAATACTATGGCTACACCTTC.